These 22 T cell receptor beta chains came from one sample sequenced in a study of shared clonotypes between healthy human individuals. Data came from immunoSEQ multiplex PCR; TCRdb stores just in-frame clones and leaves some out. The sample consists of some 1 million clones, approximately 68% of them appearing once. The source material was memory CD4+ T cells sorted from blood. Subset noted: CD45RA-negative fraction. All receptors derive from a man between 18 and 29 years old in good health.

The V gene is TRBV5-1, the J gene TRBJ1-2; 7 bases fit TRBD1. Germline-derived CDR1 and CDR2 are SGHRS and YFSETQ. This CDR3 is 14 amino acids long. Trimming cost V 4 bases and J 2 bases; bases outside gene matches: 5. For the CDR3, the DNA is TGCGCCAGCAGCCTACTACAGGGGAACTATGGCTACACCTTC. Residues: CASSLLQGNYGYTF.

V gene TRBV18 combines with J gene TRBJ2-7; D remains ambiguous. V was shortened by 4 bases and J by 3 bases, with 16 bases between the two germline ends. Germline V gene sequence: CDR1 KGHSH, CDR2 LQKENI. The CDR3 runs 15 residues. The CDR3 loop reads CASSLDTTTLYEQYF. As DNA, the CDR3 is TGTGCCAGCTCACTCGACACCACTACCCTCTACGAGCAGTACTTC.

The chain recombines TRBV28 with TRBJ1-5, with 7 bases fitting TRBD1. The CDR3 runs 14 residues. V trimming: 4 bases; J trimming: 7 bases; junction bases outside the gene matches: 7. Germline CDR1 reads MDHEN; CDR2 reads SYDVKM. The CDR3 DNA reads as TGTGCCAGCAGTTCGACAGGGCCAGGGCAGCCCCAGCATTTT. Its protein product is CASSSTGPGQPQHF.

The chain has TRBV5-6 and TRBJ2-7, with D uncertain. Trimming pared 5 bases from V and 2 bases from J, leaving 14 bases between. The CDR3 is made up of 14 amino acids. Germline loops: CDR1 SGHDT, CDR2 YYEEEE. This CDR3 is CASSLLQTPYEQYF. CDR3 coding DNA: TGTGCCAGCAGTTTGCTCCAGACCCCCTACGAGCAGTACTTC.

This clone was seen at least ten times. The sample contains more than one DNA sequence encoding this CDR3. This sequence joins TRBV18 and TRBJ1-6, with 11 bases aligning to TRBD1. The CDR3 spans 16 residues. Losses at the gene ends were 3 bases for V and 9 bases for J; bases not matched to a gene: 7. Germline CDR1 KGHSH, CDR2 LQKENI. The CDR3 DNA is TGTGCCAGCTCACCGTCGGGGACAGGGGGTGGTTCACCCCTCCACTTT. Amino acid sequence: CASSPSGTGGGSPLHF.

CDR3 bases: TGTGCCAGCAGCTTAGCGCGGGGAGAAAATGAGCAGTTCTTC. Protein: CASSLARGENEQFF. V gene TRBV7-9 combines with J gene TRBJ2-1; the D gene is possibly TRBD2 (6 bases). V dropped 0 bases and J dropped 7 bases, with 10 bases sitting between them. Germline V gene sequence: CDR1 SEHNR, CDR2 FQNEAQ (reference sequence). This CDR3 is built from 14 residues.

The chain recombines TRBV19 with TRBJ2-1, with TRBD1 identical over 8 bases. CDR1 LNHDA and CDR2 SQIVND come from the germline V gene (reference sequence). V shed 9 bases, J shed 6 bases, and the junction held 16 bases outside the gene matches. The CDR3 has 16 residues. The CDR3 DNA reads TGTGCCAGCGATCCCACCGGGCAGGGGGCGCGCAATGAGCAGTTCTTC. This gives the protein CASDPTGQGARNEQFF.

V gene TRBV15 combines with J gene TRBJ1-3, with a possible D match to TRBD1 (5 bases). Germline lookup yields CDR1 LNHNV and CDR2 YYDKDF (reference sequence). V was clipped by 3 bases and J by 2 bases, with 8 bases between them. This CDR3 is 14 amino acids long. The CDR3 spells CATSSGGTGNTIYF. For the CDR3, the DNA is TGTGCCACCAGCAGCGGGGGTACTGGAAACACCATATATTTT.

The chain joins TRBV6-5 to TRBJ2-7, with a possible D match to TRBD1 (5 bases). Looked up from germline, CDR1 is MNHEY and CDR2 is SVGAGI. Trimming took off 6 bases at V and 4 bases at J, with 13 bases between the two ends. There are 13 residues in the CDR3. The CDR3 DNA reads TGTGCCAGCAGAACAGGAGCTCAGTACGAGCAGTACTTC. Translating it yields CASRTGAQYEQYF.

V usage is TRBV10-2 and J usage is TRBJ2-1; D is perhaps TRBD2 (5 bases). Trimming took 9 bases from V and 1 from J, leaving 13 bases between them. Germline loops: CDR1 WSHSY, CDR2 SAAADI. The CDR3 length is 14 residues. CDR3 sequence: CASSSGTSYNEQFF. The CDR3 coding sequence is TGCGCCAGTTCCTCGGGAACTTCCTACAATGAGCAGTTCTTC.

In nucleotides, the CDR3 is TGTGCCAGCTTATCCGACAGGCTCCCAAATTCACCCCTCCACTTT. Translation: CASLSDRLPNSPLHF. V usage is TRBV18 and J usage is TRBJ1-6; D may be TRBD1 (6 bases). This CDR3 comprises 15 residues. Germline values: CDR1 KGHSH, CDR2 LQKENI. The V end lost 7 bases, the J end lost 7 bases, and 17 bases lay between the germline ends.

The chain has TRBV2 and TRBJ2-1, with D perhaps matching TRBD2 (5 bases). Deletions cut 8 bases from V and 5 bases from J, with 16 bases between. Germline V gene sequence: CDR1 SNHLY, CDR2 FYNNEI. The CDR3 has 14 residues. The CDR3 DNA follows: TGTGCCAGCCTCTTCCCTCGCGGGCACAATGAGCAGTTCTTC. Translated, it gives CASLFPRGHNEQFF.

The chain uses TRBV4-3 and TRBJ2-2; 8 bases agree with TRBD2. CDR1 and CDR2 from the germline V gene are LGHNA and YSLEER. Unmatched junction bases numbered 7, after V lost 6 bases and J lost 4 bases. The CDR3 loop spans 15 amino acids. The CDR3 region has the DNA TGCGCCAGCAGAGCCACTAGCGGTGGCACCGGGGAGCTGTTTTTT. It encodes CASRATSGGTGELFF.

This clone was seen a few times. The CDR3 DNA sequence: TGTGCCAGCAGTGATTCGGCGGGGTCTCTCAGAGGGGAGACCCAGTACTTC. It is translated as CASSDSAGSLRGETQYF. V and J are TRBV2 and TRBJ2-5; possibly TRBD2 for D (6 bases). This CDR3 is 17 amino acids long. The V gene's germline CDR1 is SNHLY and CDR2 FYNNEI. V was cut by 3 bases and J by 5 bases, with 22 bases left in between.

The V call is TRBV28, the J call TRBJ1-2, with TRBD1 matching over 7 bases. CDR1 is MDHEN, CDR2 SYDVKM, per germline. The CDR3 extends over 12 amino acids. V lost 7 bases and J lost 2; bases outside the gene matches: 1. The CDR3 here is CASTGQNYGYTF. DNA for the CDR3: TGTGCCAGCACGGGACAGAACTATGGCTACACCTTC.

Only a few counts were recorded for this clone. The rearrangement uses TRBV10-3 and TRBJ1-2, with 8 bases aligning to TRBD1. The CDR3 runs 13 residues. Looked up from germline, CDR1 is ENHRY and CDR2 is SYGVKD. In nucleotides, the CDR3 is TGTGCATTGACAGGGGTCCCTAACTATGGCTACACCTTC. It specifies CALTGVPNYGYTF.

The chain links TRBV4-1 to TRBJ2-6, with D possibly being TRBD1 (5 bases). Trimming shortened V by 4 bases and J by 0 bases, and 16 bases separated the two germline ends. CDR3 length: 18 residues. Per germline, CDR1 MGHRA and CDR2 YSYEKL. The CDR3 spells CASSPGRESVSGANVLTF. The CDR3 coding sequence is TGCGCCAGCAGCCCCGGCAGGGAATCAGTCTCTGGGGCCAACGTCCTGACTTTC.

This clone has just one count. The V and J genes are TRBV11-2 and TRBJ2-5; 9 bases agree with TRBD2. Germline V gene data show CDR1 as SGHAT and CDR2 as FQNNGV. CDR3 length: 16 amino acids. J was trimmed by 5 bases and V by 4 bases; bases with no gene match: 11. CDR3: CASSSNIAGEGETQYF. The CDR3 bases are TGTGCCAGCAGCTCCAACATAGCGGGAGAAGGGGAGACCCAGTACTTC.

DNA for the CDR3: TGTGCCAGCAGCTCTGACGGGGTCTCTGGAAACACCATATATTTT. It codes for CASSSDGVSGNTIYF. V and J are TRBV5-8 and TRBJ1-3; D ambiguous. The CDR3 contains 15 residues. V lost 3 bases and J lost 0, with 10 bases in between. Germline loops: CDR1 SGHTS, CDR2 YDEGEE.

This clone was counted a single time. The V and J genes are TRBV10-2 and TRBJ2-1, with 8 bases fitting TRBD1. V dropped 5 bases and J dropped 4; count of bases not matched to a gene: 7. The germline CDR1 and CDR2 sequences are WSHSY and SAAADI. This CDR3 spans 15 amino acids. The chain's CDR3 is CASSLGQGRYNEQFF. Here the CDR3 DNA reads TGCGCCAGCAGTCTCGGACAGGGAAGGTACAATGAGCAGTTCTTC.

The chain combines TRBV7-9 with TRBJ2-2, with D tentatively TRBD1 or TRBD2 (5 bases each). Per germline, CDR1 SEHNR and CDR2 FQNEAQ (reference sequence). The CDR3 runs 14 residues. Between the trimmed V and J ends, which lost 5 bases and 6 bases, there was a span of 13 bases. CDR3 sequence: CASSPGTPPGELFF. DNA for the CDR3: TGTGCCAGCAGCCCCGGGACCCCTCCCGGGGAGCTGTTTTTT.

V usage is TRBV6-6 and J usage is TRBJ2-1; TRBD1 is a possible D gene (5 bases). The germline V and J ends were trimmed by 2 bases and 7 bases, with 9 bases remaining between them. This CDR3 contains 13 residues. Germline V gene sequence: CDR1 MNHNY, CDR2 SVGAGI (reference sequence). For the CDR3, the DNA is TGTGCCAGCAGTTACCCGGACACGAATGAGCAGTTCTTC. Translated, it gives CASSYPDTNEQFF.